What follows are 9 T cell receptor beta chains derived from one specimen sequenced in a study of Graves' ophthalmopathy and Graves' hyperthyroidism. The authors amplified TCR beta CDR3 regions, and they did so from RNA transcripts for repertoire sequencing. First-round RT-PCR used HTBI primers; second-round multiplex PCR followed. TCRdb itself ran the multiplex PCR reads through MiXCR, one entry per CDR3 protein. The data contain some 210,000 distinct CDR3 sequences, less than 30% of them singletons. The source material was peripheral blood. These receptors all come from a man in his fifties with Graves' ophthalmopathy.

This clonotype was counted many times. The V and J genes are TRBV9 and TRBJ2-2; D perhaps matches TRBD1 (6 bases). This CDR3 has 15 amino acids. Germline V lookup: CDR1 SGDLS, CDR2 YYNGEE. V shed 4 bases and J shed 8 bases, with 18 bases lying between them. CDR3 in DNA: TGTGCCAGCAGCCCTCAGACCGCAGGGGATGGGGAGCTGTTTTTT. Encoded protein: CASSPQTAGDGELFF. Full variable domain (outside the CDR3, taken from reference TRBV9 and TRBJ2-2): DSGVTQTPKHLITATGQRVTLRCSPRSGDLSVYWYQQSLDQGLQFLIQYYNGEERAKGNILERFSAQQFPDLHSELNLSSLELGDSALYFCASSPQTAGDGELFFGEGSRLTVL.

The chain has TRBV20-1 and TRBJ1-2, with 10 bases fitting TRBD1. Looked up from germline, CDR1 is DFQATT and CDR2 is SNEGSKA (reference sequence). V was pared by 0 bases and J by 6 bases, with 13 bases of the junction left unmatched. The CDR3 runs to 17 residues. CDR3 DNA: TGCAGTGCTAGAGATACCGGGACAGGGGCTTACGGGGATGGCTACACCTTC. Protein: CSARDTGTGAYGDGYTF.

This clonotype has ten or more counts. V usage is TRBV6-2 or TRBV6-3 and J usage is TRBJ2-2, with D uncertain. This CDR3 spans 14 amino acids. V dropped 2 bases and J dropped 7 bases, with 11 bases sitting between them. Germline CDR1 reads MNHEY; CDR2 reads SVGEGT. CDR3 sequence reads: CASSYPTRFGELFF. Written as DNA, the CDR3 is TGTGCCAGCAGTTACCCGACCCGGTTCGGGGAGCTGTTTTTT.

This clonotype appeared many times. This chain joins TRBV29-1 and TRBJ2-2; D unresolved. Per germline, CDR1 SQVTM and CDR2 ANQGSEA. V dropped 4 bases and J dropped 1 base, with 4 bases sitting between them. CDR3 length equals 12 residues. The CDR3 here is CSVGVNTGELFF. CDR3 DNA: TGCAGCGTTGGAGTGAACACCGGGGAGCTGTTTTTT.

The rearrangement uses TRBV6-1 and TRBJ2-5; no clear D. This CDR3 has 13 amino acids. The V gene lost 5 bases and the J gene lost 1 base, with 8 bases spanning the gap. In germline, CDR1 is MNHNS, CDR2 SASEGT. CDR3 coding DNA: TGTGCCAGCAGTCAAATGACCCAAGAGACCCAGTACTTC. Translating it yields CASSQMTQETQYF.

There are many counts of this clonotype. This chain uses TRBV28 with TRBJ2-7; TRBD2 is a possible D gene (6 bases). CDR3 length: 14 residues. The V gene lost 2 bases and the J gene lost 5 bases, with 13 bases spanning the gap. Germline CDR1 is MDHEN and CDR2 is SYDVKM. The CDR3 DNA is TGTGCCAGCAGTTTAGAGACCGGGAGCAACGAGCAGTACTTC. Residues: CASSLETGSNEQYF. Based on the CDR3 plus reference TRBV28 and TRBJ2-7, the full variable domain is DVKVTQSSRYLVKRTGEKVFLECVQDMDHENMFWYRQDPGLGLRLIYFSYDVKMKEKGDIPEGYSVSREKKERFSLILESASTNQTSMYLCASSLETGSNEQYFGPGTRLTVT.

This clonotype was seen many times. This CDR3 reads CAISESAPYEQYF. CDR3 coding DNA: TGTGCCATCAGTGAGTCAGCCCCCTACGAGCAGTACTTC. The V gene is TRBV10-3, the J gene TRBJ2-7; D is undetermined. The germline CDR1 and CDR2 sequences are ENHRY and SYGVKD. This CDR3 has 13 amino acids. V was trimmed by 0 bases and J by 2 bases, leaving 5 bases between them.

This clonotype was seen at least ten times. The J gene is TRBJ2-7, the V gene TRBV2; D is perhaps TRBD1 (6 bases). V was shortened by 7 bases and J by 6 bases, with 13 bases between the two germline ends. Germline CDR1 reads SNHLY; CDR2 reads FYNNEI. CDR3 length: 12 amino acids. CDR3 coding DNA: TGTGCCAGCACCCGACAGGAGGTCGAGCAGTACTTC. This codes for CASTRQEVEQYF.

The table lists this clonotype with many counts. This CDR3 reads CATSERGRMNTEAFF. CDR3 bases: TGTGCCACCAGTGAGAGGGGGCGAATGAACACTGAAGCTTTCTTT. The chain joins TRBV24-1 to TRBJ1-1, with 7 bases fitting TRBD1. V gave up 4 bases and J gave up 0 bases; unmatched junction bases: 4. Germline lookup yields CDR1 KGHDR and CDR2 SFDVKD. This CDR3 is 15 amino acids long.